The 23 T cell receptor beta chains below all came from one sample that was sequenced in a study of T cells in Graves' hyperthyroidism and ophthalmopathy. Amplified TCR beta CDR3 regions derived from RNA transcripts. With the HTBI primer set, the TCR CDR3 went through a first round of RT-PCR. TCRdb re-called the multiplex PCR reads with MiXCR, one entry per CDR3 protein. The repertoire holds about 640,000 distinct CDR3 sequences, less than 25% seen once, with over 30% in the top ten. Sequences were obtained from blood. Receptors originate from a man younger than 40 with Graves' ophthalmopathy.

This clonotype was seen at least ten times. V and J are TRBV11-2 and TRBJ2-3; a weak D match, TRBD2 (6 bases). Per the germline V gene, CDR1 is SGHAT and CDR2 is FQNNGV. With 7 bases removed from V and 6 bases from J, the gap between germline ends came to 17 bases. This CDR3 has 14 amino acids. The CDR3 DNA reads as TGTGCCAGCATCCTTAGCGGATCTGGGGATACGCAGTATTTT. Amino acid sequence: CASILSGSGDTQYF.

The chain is built from TRBV19 and TRBJ2-6, with D unresolved. Per the germline V gene, CDR1 is LNHDA and CDR2 is SQIVND (reference sequence). V dropped 4 bases and J dropped 2 bases, with 9 bases sitting between them. There are 15 residues in the CDR3. This CDR3 reads CASSTGRAGANVLTF. In DNA form, the CDR3 reads TGTGCCAGTAGTACCGGAAGGGCTGGGGCCAACGTCCTGACTTTC.

In its sample, this clonotype was seen many times. This chain connects TRBV28 to TRBJ2-2, with 10 nucleotides matching TRBD2. Germline V CDR1 and CDR2: MDHEN, SYDVKM. J lost 2 bases, V lost 3 bases, and 12 bases had no gene match. The CDR3 has 19 amino acids. The CDR3 DNA is TGTGCCAGCAGTTTTGGACTAGCGGAGCTAGGGGAAAACACCGGGGAGCTGTTTTTT. As protein: CASSFGLAELGENTGELFF.

The V gene is TRBV10-3, the J gene TRBJ2-3; tentatively, D is TRBD1 (5 bases). Trimming removed 0 bases at V and 7 bases at J, with 14 bases between. Germline-derived CDR1 and CDR2 are ENHRY and SYGVKD. This CDR3 contains 15 residues. The CDR3 nucleotides are TGTGCCATCAGTGAGTCGGTGGCCTTGGGGCATACGCAGTATTTT. The encoded protein is CAISESVALGHTQYF.

The chain employs TRBV11-2 and TRBJ2-3, with D hard to call. Germline-derived CDR1 and CDR2 are SGHAT and FQNNGV. The CDR3 has 14 residues. V lost 4 bases and J lost 5, with 13 bases in between. The CDR3 loop is CASSSSPSGDTQYF. The CDR3, as DNA: TGTGCCAGCAGCTCCTCCCCGAGTGGAGATACGCAGTATTTT. Combining the CDR3 with reference TRBV11-2 and TRBJ2-3 gives the whole variable domain EAGVAQSPRYKIIEKRQSVAFWCNPISGHATLYWYQQILGQGPKLLIQFQNNGVVDDSQLPKDRFSAERLKGVDSTLKIQPAKLEDSAVYLCASSSSPSGDTQYFGPGTRLTVL.

V is TRBV15 and J is TRBJ1-5; TRBD1 agrees at 8 bases. Germline trimming cut 3 bases from V and 7 bases from J; bases unmatched to any gene: 14. The CDR3 contains 17 residues. The germline CDR1 and CDR2 sequences are LNHNV and YYDKDF (reference sequence). This CDR3 is CATSSPRGRGPGQPQHF. CDR3 nucleotides: TGTGCCACCAGCAGCCCACGGGGCAGGGGGCCGGGGCAGCCCCAGCATTTT.

This clonotype appeared many times. J is TRBJ1-1 and V is TRBV6-2 or TRBV6-3; no clear D. Trimming removed 4 bases from V and 0 bases from J, with 12 bases in between. The CDR3 loop spans 15 amino acids. CDR1 is MNHEY and CDR2 is SVGEGT in the germline V gene. The CDR3 DNA sequence: TGTGCCAGCAGTTCAATCTTGGCCATGAACACTGAAGCTTTCTTT. Residues: CASSSILAMNTEAFF.

In its sample, this clonotype was seen a few times. The rearrangement joins TRBV7-3 to TRBJ2-1; 10 bases align to TRBD2. V lost 4 bases, J lost 5 bases, and 11 bases stayed unmatched. CDR3 length equals 17 residues. Per germline, CDR1 SGHTA and CDR2 FQGTGA. The CDR3 DNA reads as TGTGCCAGCAGCTCCCGCCCCGGACTAGCGGTTAACAATGAGCAGTTCTTC. Amino acid sequence: CASSSRPGLAVNNEQFF.

This clonotype was counted only a few times. The chain combines TRBV7-9 with TRBJ1-1, with D maybe TRBD1 (5 bases). This CDR3 comprises 14 residues. Germline V gene lookup returns CDR1 SEHNR and CDR2 FQNEAQ (reference sequence). Deletions cut 6 bases from V and 0 bases from J, with 11 bases between. CDR3 nucleotide sequence: TGTGCCAGCAGAGTGACAGAAATGAACACTGAAGCTTTCTTT. Its protein is CASRVTEMNTEAFF.

V gene TRBV28 combines with J gene TRBJ2-1; TRBD1 might be the D (5 bases). The better agreement between TRBJ2-7 and the DNA end casts doubt on the J call. CDR1 MDHEN and CDR2 SYDVKM come from the germline V gene. The CDR3 has 12 residues. CDR3 in DNA: TGTGCTGTAACAGGCTCCTACTACGAGCAGTACTTC. Its translation: CAVTGSYYEQYF.

This clonotype was seen once. The J gene is TRBJ2-7, the V gene TRBV20-1; 14 bases are a match to TRBD2. V gave up 2 bases and J gave up 1 base; unmatched junction bases: 4. CDR3 size: 16 residues. Germline lookup yields CDR1 DFQATT and CDR2 SNEGSKA (reference sequence). The CDR3 DNA sequence: TGCAGTGCTAGACCCGGGACTAGCGGGAGATCCTACGAGCAGTACTTC. Protein sequence: CSARPGTSGRSYEQYF.

V and J are TRBV7-9 and TRBJ2-7; a weak D match, TRBD1 (6 bases). The germline V gene encodes CDR1 SEHNR and CDR2 FQNEAQ (reference sequence). CDR3 length: 18 residues. The germline V and J ends were trimmed by 4 bases and 3 bases, with 25 bases remaining between them. CDR3 loop: CASSSRGRGTAWGYEQYF. For the CDR3, the DNA is TGTGCCAGCAGCTCACGAGGAAGGGGGACGGCCTGGGGCTACGAGCAGTACTTC.

This clonotype turned up a few times. This chain joins TRBV3-1 and TRBJ1-2; TRBD1 is a possible D gene (5 bases). Looked up from germline, CDR1 is LGHDT and CDR2 is YNNKEL (reference sequence). V lost 1 base and J lost 6, with 12 bases in between. This CDR3 region has 14 residues. The CDR3 sequence is CASSQVKGKDGYTF. The CDR3 DNA sequence: TGTGCCAGCAGCCAAGTTAAGGGGAAGGATGGCTACACCTTC.

The sample holds many counts of this clonotype. V gene TRBV7-3 combines with J gene TRBJ2-1, with 9 bases aligning to TRBD2. Germline loops: CDR1 SGHTA, CDR2 FQGTGA. The J segment lost 0 bases and the V segment lost 5 bases, leaving 5 bases of the junction unmatched. CDR3 length equals 16 residues. The CDR3 spells CASSRSSGSSYNEQFF. CDR3 DNA: TGTGCCAGCAGCAGAAGTAGCGGGAGCTCCTACAATGAGCAGTTCTTC.

This chain joins TRBV4-3 and TRBJ1-2; 12 positions agree with TRBD1. The J segment lost 5 bases and the V segment lost 3 bases, leaving 4 bases of the junction unmatched. The CDR3 has 15 amino acids. The V gene's germline CDR1 is LGHNA and CDR2 YSLEER. CDR3: CASSQGQGAWYGYTF. The CDR3 DNA is TGCGCCAGCAGCCAGGGACAGGGGGCCTGGTATGGCTACACCTTC.

The chain joins TRBV29-1 to TRBJ2-7; 11 bases fit TRBD2. Trimming cost V 7 bases and J 2 bases; bases outside gene matches: 4. Looked up from germline, CDR1 is SQVTM and CDR2 is ANQGSEA. The CDR3 spans 13 residues. The CDR3 loop is CSARTSGPYEQYF. The DNA of the CDR3 is TGCAGCGCCCGGACTAGCGGGCCCTACGAGCAGTACTTC.

This clonotype was seen more than once but under ten times. The chain combines TRBV6-5 with TRBJ1-2; TRBD1 matches 10 bases. Germline-derived CDR1 and CDR2 are MNHEY and SVGAGI. V lost 0 bases and J lost 8; bases outside the gene matches: 6. The CDR3 runs 15 residues. CDR3 sequence (DNA): TGTGCCAGCAGTTACTCGGGACAGGGGATGGGAGGCTACACCTTC. It codes for CASSYSGQGMGGYTF.

This rearrangement joins TRBV6-1 to TRBJ2-7; the match to TRBD2 covers 9 bases. Germline trimming cut 6 bases from V and 3 bases from J; bases unmatched to any gene: 15. From germline, CDR1 is MNHNS and CDR2 SASEGT. The CDR3 loop spans 17 amino acids. The CDR3 nucleotides read TGTGCCAGCAGCCCCCCAGGGGTGCTAGCGGGAATCTACGAGCAGTACTTC. Its protein product is CASSPPGVLAGIYEQYF.

This clonotype showed up many times. The rearrangement joins TRBV12-3 or TRBV12-4 to TRBJ1-2; 8 bases align to TRBD1. V trimming: 5 bases; J trimming: 8 bases; junction bases outside the gene matches: 10. This CDR3 has 14 amino acids. The CDR3 is CASSPQGAQGGYTF. CDR3 nucleotides: TGTGCCAGCAGTCCCCAGGGGGCACAAGGCGGCTACACCTTC.

This clonotype was picked up a small number of times. The J gene is TRBJ2-7, the V gene TRBV11-2; D is uncertain. This CDR3 region has 14 residues. V was shortened by 4 bases and J by 3 bases, with 13 bases between the two germline ends. The germline V gene encodes CDR1 SGHAT and CDR2 FQNNGV. The CDR3 DNA reads TGTGCCAGCAGCTCCCATTATAGCTACTACGAGCAGTACTTC. Translated: CASSSHYSYYEQYF.

In this sample, this clonotype turned up many times. J is TRBJ2-3 and V is TRBV12-3 or TRBV12-4; unclear D gene. This CDR3 has 12 amino acids. V was cut by 3 bases and J by 6 bases, with 7 bases left in between. Here the CDR3 DNA reads TGTGCCAGCAGTTTCAACGCGGATACGCAGTATTTT. Its protein is CASSFNADTQYF.

This chain's CDR3 is CASSRNRDINEQFF. The CDR3 DNA is TGTGCCAGTAGTCGAAACCGGGACATCAATGAGCAGTTCTTC. The chain employs TRBV19 and TRBJ2-1; TRBD1 is a possible D gene (6 bases). The CDR3 consists of 14 residues. Trimming stripped 5 bases from V and 6 bases from J, with 14 bases between. Germline V gene data show CDR1 as LNHDA and CDR2 as SQIVND (reference sequence).

CDR3 residues: CSARGTGMLVNSPLHF. DNA for the CDR3: TGCAGTGCTAGAGGGACAGGGATGTTGGTTAATTCACCCCTCCACTTT. The chain has TRBV20-1 and TRBJ1-6; TRBD1 matches 8 bases. Trimming removed 1 base from V and 6 bases from J; junction bases left unmatched: 8. CDR3 length equals 16 residues. Looked up from germline, CDR1 is DFQATT and CDR2 is SNEGSKA (reference sequence).